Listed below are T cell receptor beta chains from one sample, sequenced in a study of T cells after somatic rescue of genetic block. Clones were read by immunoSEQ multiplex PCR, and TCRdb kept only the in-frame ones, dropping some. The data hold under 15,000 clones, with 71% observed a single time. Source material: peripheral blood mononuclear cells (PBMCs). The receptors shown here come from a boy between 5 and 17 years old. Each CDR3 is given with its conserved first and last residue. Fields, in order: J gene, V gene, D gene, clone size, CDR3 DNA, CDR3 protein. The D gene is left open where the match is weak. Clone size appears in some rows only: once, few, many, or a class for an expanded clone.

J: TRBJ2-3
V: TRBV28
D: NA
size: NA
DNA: TGTGCCAGCAGACCGCTAGCACACACAGATACGCAGTATTTT
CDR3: CASRPLAHTDTQYF

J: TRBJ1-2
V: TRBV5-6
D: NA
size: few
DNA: TGTGCCAGCAGCTTGTATCCGGTATATGGCTACACCTTC
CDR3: CASSLYPVYGYTF

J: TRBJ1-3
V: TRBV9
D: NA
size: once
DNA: TGTGCCAGCAGCGTAGCGGGATACGCTGGAAACACCATATATTTT
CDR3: CASSVAGYAGNTIYF

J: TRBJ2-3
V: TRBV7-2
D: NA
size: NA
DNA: TGTGCCAGCAGCTTAAATATATTAGATACGCAGTATTTT
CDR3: CASSLNILDTQYF

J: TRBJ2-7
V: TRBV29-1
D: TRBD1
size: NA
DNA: TGCAGCGTTCAGGACAGGGGACTGCTTTGGTACGAGCAGTACTTC
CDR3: CSVQDRGLLWYEQYF

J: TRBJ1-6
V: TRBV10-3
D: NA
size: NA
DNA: TGTGCCATCAGTGAGCGTCAGGCAAAGGGCGGATCACCCCTCCACTTT
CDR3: CAISERQAKGGSPLHF

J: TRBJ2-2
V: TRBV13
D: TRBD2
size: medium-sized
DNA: TGTGCCAGCAGCCCTTTAGCGGGACGCGACACCGGGGAGCTGTTTTTT
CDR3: CASSPLAGRDTGELFF

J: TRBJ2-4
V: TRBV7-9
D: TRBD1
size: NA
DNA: TGTGCCAGCCTCCCCTCCAGGGGGCCGACCAGCATTCAGTACTTC
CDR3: CASLPSRGPTSIQYF

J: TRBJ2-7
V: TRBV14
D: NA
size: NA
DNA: TGTGCCAGCAGCCACTCCTACGAGCAGTACTTC
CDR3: CASSHSYEQYF

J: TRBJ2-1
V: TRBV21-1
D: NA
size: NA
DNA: TGTGCCAGCAGCCGCCGAGGGGGCTCCTACAATGAGCAGTTCTTC
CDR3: CASSRRGGSYNEQFF

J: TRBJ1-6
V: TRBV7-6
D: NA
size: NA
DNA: TGTGCCAGCAGCACAGGCCCGGTTTCCTATAATTCACCCCTCCACTTT
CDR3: CASSTGPVSYNSPLHF

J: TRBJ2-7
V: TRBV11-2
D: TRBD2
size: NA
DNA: TGTGCCAGCAGCTTCCGGGACTACATCTACGAGCAGTACTTC
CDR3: CASSFRDYIYEQYF

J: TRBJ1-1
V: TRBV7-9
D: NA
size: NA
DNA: TGTGCCAGCAGCACATACAGATCCCTCTTAATGAACACTGAAGCTTTCTTT
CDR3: CASSTYRSLLMNTEAFF

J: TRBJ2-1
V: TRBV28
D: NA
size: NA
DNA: TGTGCCAGCATCTCGGGGACCCGGAACAATGAGCAGTTCTTC
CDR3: CASISGTRNNEQFF

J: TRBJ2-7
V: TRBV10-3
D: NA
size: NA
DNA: TGTGCCATCAGTGTGGTCAGGAACAGAGTACCCTACGAGCAGTACTTC
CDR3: CAISVVRNRVPYEQYF

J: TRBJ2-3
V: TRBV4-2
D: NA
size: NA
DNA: TGTGCCAGCAGCCAAGATCTGAGGGGGGGCCTCACAGATACGCAGTATTTT
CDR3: CASSQDLRGGLTDTQYF

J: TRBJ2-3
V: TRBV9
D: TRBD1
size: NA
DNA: TGTGCCAGCAGCGTTACAGGGGGCTTGACAGATACGCAGTATTTT
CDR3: CASSVTGGLTDTQYF

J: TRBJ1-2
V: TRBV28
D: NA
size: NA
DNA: TGTGCCAGCAGTTTGAGGGGACTCACTCTGGCTAGGGGCTACACCTTC
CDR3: CASSLRGLTLARGYTF

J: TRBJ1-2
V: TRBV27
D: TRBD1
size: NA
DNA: TGTGCCAGCAGTTTATGGGGACAGGGTTCGGATGGCTACACCTTC
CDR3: CASSLWGQGSDGYTF

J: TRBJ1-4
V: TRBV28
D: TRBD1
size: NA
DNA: TGTGCCAGCAGCCCGACAGGGTGGGGGGAAAAACTGTTTTTT
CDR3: CASSPTGWGEKLFF

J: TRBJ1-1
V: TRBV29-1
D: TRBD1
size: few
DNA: TGCAGCGCCTGTTGGGCAGGGGGGAACACTGAAGCTTTCTTT
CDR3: CSACWAGGNTEAFF

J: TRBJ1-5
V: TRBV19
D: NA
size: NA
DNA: TGTGCCAGTAGTGCCCAGGGATTTCAGCCCCAGCATTTT
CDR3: CASSAQGFQPQHF

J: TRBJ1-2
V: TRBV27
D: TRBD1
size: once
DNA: TGTGCCAGCAGTCGATCGGGACAGCTCTATGGCTACACCTTC
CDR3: CASSRSGQLYGYTF

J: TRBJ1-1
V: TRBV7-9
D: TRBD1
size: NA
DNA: TGTGCCAGCAGCCCAGGACAGGCTGCGGATACTGAAGCTTTCTTT
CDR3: CASSPGQAADTEAFF

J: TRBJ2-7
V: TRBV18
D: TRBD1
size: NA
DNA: TGTGCCAGCTCACCACCCCCGGACAGGGTCTACGAGCAGTACTTC
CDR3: CASSPPPDRVYEQYF

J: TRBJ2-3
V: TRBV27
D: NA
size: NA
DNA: TGTGCCAGCAGGCGCTCCCGGGTAAACACAGATACGCAGTATTTT
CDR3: CASRRSRVNTDTQYF

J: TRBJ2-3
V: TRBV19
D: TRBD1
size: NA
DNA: TGTGCCAGTAGTTATCCTCGACAGGGTACGCAGTATTTT
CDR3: CASSYPRQGTQYF

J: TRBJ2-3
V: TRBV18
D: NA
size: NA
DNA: TGTGCCAGCTCACCAGGGGCCACAGATACGCAGTATTTT
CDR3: CASSPGATDTQYF

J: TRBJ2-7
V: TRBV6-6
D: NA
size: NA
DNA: TGTGCCATCAGTGAGTCAAGCTACGAGCAGTACTTC
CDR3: CAISESSYEQYF

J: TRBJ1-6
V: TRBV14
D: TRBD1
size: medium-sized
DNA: TGTGCCAGCAGCCAAGCCGGGACAGGGTATTCACCCCTCCACTTT
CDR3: CASSQAGTGYSPLHF

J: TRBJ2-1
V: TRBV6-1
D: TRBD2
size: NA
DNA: TGTGCCAGCACCTCTAGCGGGAGTACCTACAATGAGCAGTTCTTC
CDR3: CASTSSGSTYNEQFF

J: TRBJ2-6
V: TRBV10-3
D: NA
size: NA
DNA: TGTGCCATCAGTGAGCACGGCGCAGCCGGGGCCAACGTCCTGACTTTC
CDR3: CAISEHGAAGANVLTF

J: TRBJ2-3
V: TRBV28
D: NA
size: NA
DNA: TGTGCCAGCACCACCGGGGGAGATACGCAGTATTTT
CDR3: CASTTGGDTQYF

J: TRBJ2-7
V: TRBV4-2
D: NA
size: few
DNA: TGTGCCAGCAGCCAGGACGGGACTCCAACCTACGAGCAGTACTTC
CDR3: CASSQDGTPTYEQYF

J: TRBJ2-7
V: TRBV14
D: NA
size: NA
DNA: TGTGCCAGCAGCCAAGATGCTTGGACATCGATTTACGAGCAGTACTTC
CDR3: CASSQDAWTSIYEQYF

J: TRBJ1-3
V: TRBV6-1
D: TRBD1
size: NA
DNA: TGTGCCAGCTGGGCAGGGGGACACACCATATATTTT
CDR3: CASWAGGHTIYF

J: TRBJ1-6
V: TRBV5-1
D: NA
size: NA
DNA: TGCGCCAGCAGCTTGGCGGGATATAATTCACCCCTCCACTTT
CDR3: CASSLAGYNSPLHF

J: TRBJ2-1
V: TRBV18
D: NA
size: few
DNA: TGTGCCAGCTCGCCCCGACTAGTCCAGGGAACTCTCGAGCAGTTCTTC
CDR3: CASSPRLVQGTLEQFF

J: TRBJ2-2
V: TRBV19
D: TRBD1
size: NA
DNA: TGTGCCAGTATAGGCACCGGGACAGTGGGAACGCACATCGCGAACACCGGGGAGCTGTTTTTT
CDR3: CASIGTGTVGTHIANTGELFF

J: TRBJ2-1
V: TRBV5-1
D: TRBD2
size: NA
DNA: TGCGCCAGCAGCTTTACTAGCGGAGGGGTGAATGAGCAGTTCTTC
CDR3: CASSFTSGGVNEQFF

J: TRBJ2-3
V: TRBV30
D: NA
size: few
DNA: TGTGCCTGGAGTGTACTGGAAGATACGCAGTATTTT
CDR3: CAWSVLEDTQYF

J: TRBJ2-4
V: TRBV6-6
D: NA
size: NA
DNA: TGTGCCAGCAGTTACCCGGGACTCCAGTACTTC
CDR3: CASSYPGLQYF

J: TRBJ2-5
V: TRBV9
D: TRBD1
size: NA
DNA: TGTGCCAGCAGCGTTATGTCTGGGACAGGGGGGACCCAGTACTTC
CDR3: CASSVMSGTGGTQYF

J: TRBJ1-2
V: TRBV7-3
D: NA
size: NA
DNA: TGTGCCAGCAGCCCCGGGACTCACTATGGCTACACCTTC
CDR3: CASSPGTHYGYTF

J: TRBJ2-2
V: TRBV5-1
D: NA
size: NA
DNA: TGCGCCAGCAGACCTATCGGGGCGGGCACCGGGGAGCTGTTTTTT
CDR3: CASRPIGAGTGELFF

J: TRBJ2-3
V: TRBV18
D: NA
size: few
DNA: TGTGCCAGCTCCCGGAATGGTGAGAGAGCTACGCAGTATTTT
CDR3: CASSRNGERATQYF

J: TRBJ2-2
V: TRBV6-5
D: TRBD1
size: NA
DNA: TGTGCCAGCAGTGGACAGGGGAAGACCGGGGAGCTGTTTTTT
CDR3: CASSGQGKTGELFF

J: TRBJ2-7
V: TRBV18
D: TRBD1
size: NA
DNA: TGTGCCAGCTCACCAAGACAGGGGGCCGGGTTCGAGCAGTACTTC
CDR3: CASSPRQGAGFEQYF